The rows below give T cell receptor beta chains drawn from one sample of a study of shared T cell receptors in the human thymus. Libraries were prepared by immunoSEQ multiplex PCR; TCRdb keeps only in-frame clonotypes and omits some of them. The table shows about 380,000 clones, with 85% to 95% occurring only once. The specimen sequenced was thymocytes. These receptors all come from a human donor. CDR3s leave out the opening cysteine and the closing phenylalanine or tryptophan. The order of the fields is CDR3 length, J gene, V gene, CDR3 protein.

CDR3 length: 11; J gene: TRBJ2-7; V gene: TRBV27; CDR3 protein: ASSLSKRHEQY
CDR3 length: 15; J gene: TRBJ2-1; V gene: TRBV4-1; CDR3 protein: ASSRLGVRTDYNEQF
CDR3 length: 15; J gene: TRBJ2-2; V gene: TRBV5-8; CDR3 protein: ASSLGGPRPNTGELF
CDR3 length: 13; J gene: TRBJ2-5; V gene: TRBV4-1; CDR3 protein: ASSPDPEAQETQY
CDR3 length: 12; J gene: TRBJ2-3; V gene: TRBV28; CDR3 protein: ASSLILGVMSQY
CDR3 length: 11; J gene: TRBJ2-1; V gene: TRBV19; CDR3 protein: ASSGQGHLEQF
CDR3 length: 14; J gene: TRBJ2-3; V gene: TRBV28; CDR3 protein: ASSCRDYRLTDTQY
CDR3 length: 13; J gene: TRBJ2-3; V gene: TRBV27; CDR3 protein: ASSLSGHKTDTQY
CDR3 length: 14; J gene: TRBJ2-1; V gene: TRBV4-1; CDR3 protein: ASSQEKGSSYNEQF
CDR3 length: 12; J gene: TRBJ1-1; V gene: TRBV6-1; CDR3 protein: ATPHPGGDTEAF
CDR3 length: 13; J gene: TRBJ2-1; V gene: TRBV6-5; CDR3 protein: ASSCGTGAYNEQF
CDR3 length: 11; J gene: TRBJ2-7; V gene: TRBV28; CDR3 protein: ASSPKRGLEQY
CDR3 length: 13; J gene: TRBJ1-5; V gene: TRBV5-8; CDR3 protein: ASSPGQGGDEPQH
CDR3 length: 11; J gene: TRBJ2-1; V gene: TRBV29-1; CDR3 protein: SAEGPPLAEQF
CDR3 length: 12; J gene: TRBJ2-7; V gene: TRBV7-2; CDR3 protein: ASSLGQASYEQY
CDR3 length: 14; J gene: TRBJ2-1; V gene: TRBV6-5; CDR3 protein: ASSSRGGHSYNEQF
CDR3 length: 12; J gene: TRBJ2-5; V gene: TRBV4-1; CDR3 protein: ASSQGRGWETQY
CDR3 length: 12; J gene: TRBJ2-3; V gene: TRBV7-9; CDR3 protein: ASSRDRSTDTQY
CDR3 length: 11; J gene: TRBJ2-7; V gene: TRBV7-2; CDR3 protein: ASSLPELVRES
CDR3 length: 16; J gene: TRBJ2-7; V gene: TRBV7-9; CDR3 protein: ASSLCKGLAGEAYEQY
CDR3 length: 13; J gene: TRBJ2-7; V gene: TRBV28; CDR3 protein: ASSFRQGRGYEQY
CDR3 length: 13; J gene: TRBJ1-4; V gene: TRBV18; CDR3 protein: ASSSDGATNEKLF
CDR3 length: 12; J gene: TRBJ2-7; V gene: TRBV10-1; CDR3 protein: ASSERDRTYEQY
CDR3 length: 12; J gene: TRBJ1-2; V gene: TRBV6-5; CDR3 protein: ASTGQGVRDGYT
CDR3 length: 14; J gene: TRBJ2-4; V gene: TRBV15; CDR3 protein: ATSRGAGFGKNIQY
CDR3 length: 11; J gene: TRBJ1-4; V gene: TRBV6-5; CDR3 protein: ASSYVSNEKLF
CDR3 length: 13; J gene: TRBJ2-7; V gene: TRBV28; CDR3 protein: ASSLTRGRTYEQY
CDR3 length: 13; J gene: TRBJ1-1; V gene: TRBV5-6; CDR3 protein: ASIHWGEMNTEAF
CDR3 length: 12; J gene: TRBJ2-1; V gene: TRBV6-5; CDR3 protein: ASSTRQGNNEQF
CDR3 length: 16; J gene: TRBJ2-1; V gene: TRBV27; CDR3 protein: ASSYDVAGGPRWNEQF
CDR3 length: 13; J gene: TRBJ1-2; V gene: TRBV5-1; CDR3 protein: ASRGLLVKNYGYT
CDR3 length: 13; J gene: TRBJ2-1; V gene: TRBV5-4; CDR3 protein: ASSLEGQGLSEQF
CDR3 length: 13; J gene: TRBJ2-1; V gene: TRBV6-5; CDR3 protein: ASSYVLAGYNEQF
CDR3 length: 14; J gene: TRBJ2-1; V gene: TRBV15; CDR3 protein: ATTPPGTRAYNEQF
CDR3 length: 13; J gene: TRBJ2-7; V gene: TRBV7-9; CDR3 protein: ASSPATHLSYEQY
CDR3 length: 13; J gene: TRBJ2-7; V gene: TRBV28; CDR3 protein: ASSLQDPSSYEQY
CDR3 length: 14; J gene: TRBJ1-3; V gene: TRBV6-6; CDR3 protein: ASSSRGGGSGNTIY
CDR3 length: 12; J gene: TRBJ2-3; V gene: TRBV27; CDR3 protein: ASRVDRATDTQY
CDR3 length: 10; J gene: TRBJ1-2; V gene: TRBV28; CDR3 protein: ASRPDRVNFN
CDR3 length: 17; J gene: TRBJ1-5; V gene: TRBV30; CDR3 protein: AWSVGEQGVNYSNQPQH
CDR3 length: 14; J gene: TRBJ2-7; V gene: TRBV5-1; CDR3 protein: ASSLALAGGAYEQY
CDR3 length: 12; J gene: TRBJ2-1; V gene: TRBV27; CDR3 protein: ASSLSRGAGEQF
CDR3 length: 10; J gene: TRBJ2-2; V gene: TRBV6-7; CDR3 protein: ASSYWGGELF
CDR3 length: 13; J gene: TRBJ2-1; V gene: TRBV15; CDR3 protein: ATSRGSGRTNEQF
CDR3 length: 13; J gene: TRBJ1-2; V gene: TRBV7-6; CDR3 protein: ASSLGPDGNYGYT
CDR3 length: 17; J gene: TRBJ2-3; V gene: TRBV11-1; CDR3 protein: ASSSTGTSRDPSTDTQY
CDR3 length: 15; J gene: TRBJ2-1; V gene: TRBV4-1; CDR3 protein: ASSQDQGGRDYNEQF
CDR3 length: 14; J gene: TRBJ2-3; V gene: TRBV13; CDR3 protein: ASSNPGQGITDTQY